The rows below give T cell receptor beta chains drawn from one sample of a study of shared T cell receptors in the human thymus. Repertoires were generated with immunoSEQ multiplex PCR, while TCRdb's copy carries only in-frame clones and drops some. The sample lists approximately 760,000 clones; approximately 83% were seen once. This sample also belongs to another study, concerning human thymus T cells.

Material for sequencing was thymocytes. Receptor source: a girl under three years old with a congenital heart defect. CDR3s include the opening cysteine and the closing phenylalanine or tryptophan. Each record gives: V gene, J gene, D gene, clone size, CDR3 DNA, CDR3 protein. D genes are given only for firm matches. Rows may omit the clone size; those that give it use once, few, many or a size class.

V: TRBV5-1; J: TRBJ2-1; D: TRBD2; size: NA; DNA: TGCGCCAGCAGCCCCTTGTTACGGGGGGGAAACAATGAGCAGTTCTTC; CDR3: CASSPLLRGGNNEQFF
V: TRBV28; J: TRBJ2-2; D: NA; size: NA; DNA: TGTGCCAGCAGTTTAAGGTCGACAGAGAGAAAGAACACCGGGGAGCTGTTTTTT; CDR3: CASSLRSTERKNTGELFF
V: TRBV4-3; J: TRBJ1-5; D: NA; size: NA; DNA: TGCGCCAGCAGCCAAGACGTTGTACAGAGTCGCAATCAGCCCCAGCATTTT; CDR3: CASSQDVVQSRNQPQHF
V: TRBV2; J: TRBJ1-5; D: NA; size: NA; DNA: TGTGCCAGCAGTGAAAGTGGGGGCTGGGGGCCTAGCAATCAGCCCCAGCATTTT; CDR3: CASSESGGWGPSNQPQHF
V: TRBV11-2; J: TRBJ2-2; D: NA; size: once; DNA: TGTGCCAGCAGCTTAGAGGCCACCGGGGAGCTGTTTTTT; CDR3: CASSLEATGELFF
V: TRBV10-3; J: TRBJ2-7; D: NA; size: NA; DNA: TGTGCCATCACCTCGGACAGAGTTCCCTACGAGCAGTACTTC; CDR3: CAITSDRVPYEQYF
V: TRBV7-2; J: TRBJ2-3; D: NA; size: NA; DNA: TGTGCCAGCAGCTCCTATCGACAGGTTCAGCAAGATACGCAGTATTTT; CDR3: CASSSYRQVQQDTQYF
V: TRBV4-1; J: TRBJ1-6; D: NA; size: NA; DNA: TGCGCCAGCAGCCAAGAAAGGTATCCTAGATATAATTCACCCCTCCCCTTT; CDR3: CASSQERYPRYNSPLPF
V: TRBV7-9; J: TRBJ2-5; D: NA; size: once; DNA: TGTGCCAGCAGCTTATCCAAAACTGAGTACCAAGAGACCCAGTACTTC; CDR3: CASSLSKTEYQETQYF
V: TRBV6-5; J: TRBJ1-2; D: TRBD1; size: NA; DNA: TGTGCCAGCAGCCCCCAGGGGGATGTTTACTATGGCTACACCTTC; CDR3: CASSPQGDVYYGYTF
V: TRBV30; J: TRBJ2-7; D: TRBD1; size: few; DNA: TGTGCCTGGAGCCCTACCCTGGCCCCGACAGGGTACGACGAGCAGTACTTC; CDR3: CAWSPTLAPTGYDEQYF
V: TRBV6-1; J: TRBJ1-1; D: NA; size: NA; DNA: TGTGCCAGCAGTGCCGGACTGACTGAAGCTTTCTTT; CDR3: CASSAGLTEAFF
V: TRBV12-5; J: TRBJ2-2; D: NA; size: NA; DNA: TGTGCTAGTGGTTTGGTACTCCTCTTTCAGGGTTCCGGGGAGCTGTTTTTT; CDR3: CASGLVLLFQGSGELFF
V: TRBV5-1; J: TRBJ2-2; D: TRBD1; size: few; DNA: TGCGCCAGCAGCTTGACGGCCCACGGACAGGGGGTCTTCGGGGAGCTGTTTTTT; CDR3: CASSLTAHGQGVFGELFF
V: TRBV6-5; J: TRBJ1-1; D: TRBD1; size: NA; DNA: TGTGCCAGCAGAACCCAACAGGGGAGGTTCACTGAAGCTTTCTTT; CDR3: CASRTQQGRFTEAFF
V: TRBV30; J: TRBJ1-5; D: NA; size: few; DNA: TGTGCCTGGAGTCCAAACATAGATCGGAGGCCCCAGCATTTT; CDR3: CAWSPNIDRRPQHF
V: TRBV5-1; J: TRBJ2-7; D: TRBD1; size: NA; DNA: TGCGCCAGCAGCTTAGGACAGGCCCTCTCCTACGAGCAGTACTTC; CDR3: CASSLGQALSYEQYF
V: TRBV7-9; J: TRBJ2-5; D: TRBD2; size: NA; DNA: TGTGCCAGCAGCCCGGGACTAGCGGGGGGGGAGACCCAGTACTTC; CDR3: CASSPGLAGGETQYF
V: TRBV5-5; J: TRBJ1-2; D: NA; size: NA; DNA: TGTGCCAGCAAAGACCAATACCGGGAGACACATAACTATGGCTACACCTTC; CDR3: CASKDQYRETHNYGYTF
V: TRBV14; J: TRBJ1-2; D: NA; size: NA; DNA: TGTGCCAGCAGCCAAGATGGTCAGGACTACGGCTATGGCTACACCTTC; CDR3: CASSQDGQDYGYGYTF
V: TRBV15; J: TRBJ1-1; D: NA; size: NA; DNA: TGTGCCACCAGCAGACAGGGGCTTAGGTCTGAAGCTTTCTTT; CDR3: CATSRQGLRSEAFF
V: TRBV18; J: TRBJ1-1; D: NA; size: NA; DNA: TGTGCCAGCTCATCCCGACAGTATAACACTGAAGCTTTCTTT; CDR3: CASSSRQYNTEAFF
V: TRBV5-4; J: TRBJ2-3; D: NA; size: once; DNA: TGTGCCAGCAGCCCAACACAGGGGGGGAGAGGTTCCACAGATACGCAGTATTTT; CDR3: CASSPTQGGRGSTDTQYF
V: TRBV7-6; J: TRBJ1-1; D: NA; size: NA; DNA: TGTGCCAGCAGCTTAGTGGGGCATGGCACTGAAGCTTTCTTT; CDR3: CASSLVGHGTEAFF
V: TRBV7-2; J: TRBJ2-2; D: TRBD1; size: NA; DNA: TGTGCCAGCAGTTATAGACAGGGCTCGTTGGGCGGGGAGCTGTTTTTT; CDR3: CASSYRQGSLGGELFF
V: TRBV18; J: TRBJ2-3; D: TRBD2; size: NA; DNA: TGTGCCAGCTCACCACGAGAAGTCTCAGCGGAAGGGTTGCGGGGGGGGGCAGATACGCAGTATTTT; CDR3: CASSPREVSAEGLRGGADTQYF
V: TRBV28; J: TRBJ2-7; D: TRBD1; size: NA; DNA: TGTGCCAGCGGGGCCGGGACAGAGACCTACGAGCAGTACTTC; CDR3: CASGAGTETYEQYF
V: TRBV6-5; J: TRBJ2-5; D: TRBD2; size: once; DNA: TGTGCCAGCAGTTACGGAGCGGGGGGACAAGAGACCCAGTACTTC; CDR3: CASSYGAGGQETQYF
V: TRBV4-3; J: TRBJ2-2; D: TRBD2; size: NA; DNA: TGCGCCAGCAGCCAAGATCATCTGCTAGCGGACTCTCCCCCCGGGGAGCTGTTTTTT; CDR3: CASSQDHLLADSPPGELFF
V: TRBV21-1; J: TRBJ1-1; D: NA; size: NA; DNA: TGTGCCAGCAGCAATTGGACCGTGGGGAGCACTGAAGCTTTCTTT; CDR3: CASSNWTVGSTEAFF
V: TRBV28; J: TRBJ1-4; D: NA; size: NA; DNA: TGTGCCAGCAGTACTGTAACAGGGCGTAGGACTAATGAAAAACTGTTTTTT; CDR3: CASSTVTGRRTNEKLFF
V: TRBV5-1; J: TRBJ1-6; D: NA; size: NA; DNA: TGCGCCAGCAGCTTGGTGACAGGAGGTAATTCACCCCTCCACTTT; CDR3: CASSLVTGGNSPLHF
V: TRBV30; J: TRBJ1-6; D: NA; size: NA; DNA: TGTGCCTGGAGTGTTTTCGTAGAAACAGGCGCCATTTGGGATTCACCCCTCCACTTT; CDR3: CAWSVFVETGAIWDSPLHF
V: TRBV27; J: TRBJ2-1; D: TRBD1; size: NA; DNA: TGTGCCAGCAGTTTGGGGGACAGGGGTGAACATGAGCAGTTCTTC; CDR3: CASSLGDRGEHEQFF
V: TRBV29-1; J: TRBJ2-3; D: TRBD2; size: NA; DNA: TGCAGCGTTGACGCCCACCTAATAGCGGGGGGTGCTGCGGATACGCAGTATTTT; CDR3: CSVDAHLIAGGAADTQYF
V: TRBV5-1; J: TRBJ2-7; D: TRBD2; size: NA; DNA: TGCGCCAGCAGGGCGGGGGACGGGAACGAGCAGTACTTC; CDR3: CASRAGDGNEQYF
V: TRBV27; J: TRBJ1-2; D: TRBD1; size: NA; DNA: TGTGCCAGCAGTCCCCGGACAGGGGGCGAATATGGCTACACCTTC; CDR3: CASSPRTGGEYGYTF
V: TRBV25-1; J: TRBJ1-1; D: NA; size: NA; DNA: TGTGCCAGCAGTTGTGATACACAGAACATTGGAGGTGAAGCTTTCTTT; CDR3: CASSCDTQNIGGEAFF
V: TRBV6-6; J: TRBJ2-7; D: TRBD2; size: NA; DNA: TGTGCCAGCAAAGGGACGCGGGGGAACGGATCGTACGAGCAGTACTTC; CDR3: CASKGTRGNGSYEQYF
V: TRBV29-1; J: TRBJ2-3; D: NA; size: NA; DNA: TGCAGCGGAGAATATCTGAGCACAGATACGCAGTATTTT; CDR3: CSGEYLSTDTQYF
V: TRBV7-8; J: TRBJ2-6; D: TRBD1; size: NA; DNA: TGTGCCAGCAGCATCCTCGGGACAGGCCAACCCATTGCCTCTGGGGCCAACGTCCTGACTTTC; CDR3: CASSILGTGQPIASGANVLTF
V: TRBV5-1; J: TRBJ1-2; D: NA; size: NA; DNA: TGCGCCAGCAGCTGGGCCGCCGGTCCGTATGGCTACACCTTC; CDR3: CASSWAAGPYGYTF
V: TRBV11-2; J: TRBJ1-2; D: NA; size: NA; DNA: TGTGCCAGCAGCGTACCTATAAGAGGCCACACCTTC; CDR3: CASSVPIRGHTF
V: TRBV6-6; J: TRBJ2-7; D: NA; size: NA; DNA: TGTGCCAGCAGACCATGGCCCTACGAGCAGTACTTC; CDR3: CASRPWPYEQYF
V: TRBV11-2; J: TRBJ1-1; D: TRBD1; size: NA; DNA: TGTGCCAGCAGCTTACTAGGACAGGGGGACCGTTTTCACACTGAAGCTTTCTTT; CDR3: CASSLLGQGDRFHTEAFF
V: TRBV11-2; J: TRBJ2-1; D: TRBD2; size: few; DNA: TGTGCCAGCAGCATACCAGGACTAGTCTCCTACAATGAGCAGTTCTTC; CDR3: CASSIPGLVSYNEQFF
V: TRBV19; J: TRBJ1-2; D: NA; size: NA; DNA: TGTGCCAGTAGTATAAGCTCCCGCGCGACAATCTATGGCTACACCTTC; CDR3: CASSISSRATIYGYTF
V: TRBV4-2; J: TRBJ2-1; D: TRBD2; size: NA; DNA: TGTGCCAGCAGCCCTCTAGGGAGCGGGGGCGGGAGTGAGCAGTTCTTC; CDR3: CASSPLGSGGGSEQFF
V: TRBV7-9; J: TRBJ1-1; D: TRBD1; size: NA; DNA: TGTGCCAGCACCCAGGGGGCGGGGAACACTGAAGCTTTCTTT; CDR3: CASTQGAGNTEAFF
V: TRBV5-1; J: TRBJ2-7; D: TRBD2; size: NA; DNA: TGCGCCAGCAGCAAGACTAGCGGGGGCCCCTACGAGCAGTACTTC; CDR3: CASSKTSGGPYEQYF
V: TRBV10-3; J: TRBJ1-2; D: TRBD1; size: NA; DNA: TGTGCCATCTTTACGGACAGGGTCTATGGCTACACCTTC; CDR3: CAIFTDRVYGYTF
V: TRBV4-2; J: TRBJ2-3; D: TRBD2; size: NA; DNA: TGTGCCAGCAGCTCGAGACTAGCGGGGGAGCCGAGCACAGATACGCAGTATTTT; CDR3: CASSSRLAGEPSTDTQYF
V: TRBV7-9; J: TRBJ2-5; D: TRBD1; size: NA; DNA: TGTGCCAGCAGCCAAGACAGGGGAGGTAGCGAGACCCAGTACTTC; CDR3: CASSQDRGGSETQYF
V: TRBV5-8; J: TRBJ1-2; D: NA; size: NA; DNA: TGTGCCAGCAAAGCCTCACTAGACCGACCTTGGGGCTACACCTTC; CDR3: CASKASLDRPWGYTF